The clone carrying this TCR beta chain was seen just once. As yet, its antigen is unknown. Using immunoSEQ multiplex PCR, the repertoire was profiled, and TCRdb retains in-frame clones only, with some absent. The table records 65,000 or so clones, approximately 79% of them present only once. Antigen-specific CD4+ T cells expanded by the ViraFEST assay with viral peptide pools were then sequenced. Upon completion of about 10 days in culture, CD4+ T cells were isolated. Nucleocapsid antibodies stayed negative before and after vaccination, showing no earlier SARS-CoV-2 infection. Every well got 1.5 million to 2.5 million PBMC, which were grown with around 10 IU/ml IL-2 and 8.5 to 10 ug/ml peptides. The data were obtained in a study of vaccination effects on CD4 cells after COVID-19. Study findings and constraints: Common cold coronaviruses were cross-recognized by only 1 of 255 vaccine-induced clones in healthy vaccinees.

The input for sequencing was CD4+ T cells from PBMCs cultured with HCoV-NL63 spike peptides, taken before COVID-19 vaccination. The origin of this receptor is a human donor who received a COVID-19 vaccine.

The CDR3 nucleotides read TGTGCCACCAACGGATTCCCACGTTACAATGAGCAGTTCTTC. It is translated as CATNGFPRYNEQFF. The V gene is TRBV24-1, the J gene TRBJ2-1; D uncertain. The germline gives CDR1 KGHDR, CDR2 SFDVKD. V was pared by 8 bases and J by 4 bases, with 14 bases between. CDR3 length equals 14 residues.